Listed below are T cell receptor beta chains from one sample, sequenced in a study of memory B cells and T cells in multiple sclerosis. The assay was immunoSEQ multiplex PCR, and TCRdb's table has in-frame clones only and misses some. In the table there are fewer than 15,000 clones, approximately 70% of which are singletons. The sequencing input was memory (CD45RO+) CD4+ T cells from blood. Receptors were obtained from a human donor with multiple sclerosis. Each CDR3 is given with its conserved first and last residue. D genes are given only for firm matches. Expanded clones get a size class; other rows say once, few or many, or leave the size out.

d_call	v_call	cdr3_length	clone_size	j_call	cdr3_aa	cdr3_nt
-	TRBV5-4	17	-	TRBJ2-7	CASSGRTGSIGSYEQYF	TGTGCCAGCAGTGGGAGAACAGGGAGCATAGGGTCCTACGAGCAGTACTTC
-	TRBV11-2	15	-	TRBJ2-1	CASSFDRSSYNEQFF	TGTGCCAGCAGCTTTGACCGGAGCTCCTACAATGAGCAGTTCTTC
-	TRBV12-5	14	once	TRBJ2-2	CASGRDTFTGELFF	TGTGCTAGTGGCCGGGACACCTTCACCGGGGAGCTGTTTTTT
-	TRBV5-6	16	-	TRBJ1-3	CASSLRGSTGGNTIYF	TGTGCCAGCAGCTTGCGGGGGAGCACGGGAGGAAACACCATATATTTT
TRBD2	TRBV10-3	16	-	TRBJ2-3	CAISVLPGLAGDTQYF	TGTGCCATCAGTGTACTACCGGGACTAGCGGGAGATACGCAGTATTTT
TRBD1	TRBV28	15	-	TRBJ1-5	CASSSGDRVDQPQHF	TGTGCCAGCAGTTCTGGGGACAGGGTAGATCAGCCCCAGCATTTT
-	TRBV10-3	16	few	TRBJ1-6	CAISVTPIRDNSPLHF	TGTGCCATCAGTGTAACCCCGATTCGGGATAATTCACCCCTCCACTTT
-	TRBV6-5	13	-	TRBJ2-2	CASTSSFTGELFF	TGTGCCAGCACAAGCTCCTTCACCGGGGAGCTGTTTTTT
-	TRBV29-1	13	few	TRBJ2-2	CSAYVSNTGELFF	TGCAGCGCCTACGTCTCCAACACCGGGGAGCTGTTTTTT
TRBD1	TRBV14	17	-	TRBJ2-3	CASSQNFEGASTDTQYF	TGTGCCAGCAGCCAGAATTTCGAGGGGGCTAGCACAGATACGCAGTATTTT
TRBD1	TRBV5-1	15	-	TRBJ2-3	CASSLGQGTADTQYF	TGCGCCAGCAGCTTGGGACAGGGGACCGCAGATACGCAGTATTTT
-	TRBV7-9	15	-	TRBJ2-2	CASSLASGPTGELFF	TGTGCCAGCAGCTTAGCGTCTGGGCCCACCGGGGAGCTGTTTTTT
-	TRBV7-9	15	-	TRBJ2-7	CASSEGGDKAYEQYF	TGTGCCAGCAGCGAGGGGGGGGATAAAGCCTACGAGCAGTACTTC
-	TRBV7-2	13	few	TRBJ1-1	CASSVTGTTEAFF	TGTGCCAGCAGCGTCACCGGGACAACCGAAGCTTTCTTT
-	TRBV28	15	-	TRBJ1-3	CASSPDRTSGNTIYF	TGTGCCAGCAGCCCGGACAGAACCTCTGGAAACACCATATATTTT
TRBD2	TRBV7-8	17	-	TRBJ2-1	CASSKSGLAGGPGEQFF	TGTGCCAGCAGCAAATCGGGACTAGCGGGGGGGCCGGGTGAGCAGTTCTTC
-	TRBV7-9	13	few	TRBJ1-1	CASSFQRNTEAFF	TGTGCCAGCAGCTTTCAGCGGAACACTGAAGCTTTCTTT
TRBD2	TRBV2	15	-	TRBJ2-3	CASSAASGGADTQYF	TGTGCCAGCAGTGCGGCTAGCGGGGGGGCAGATACGCAGTATTTT
TRBD2	TRBV7-6	14	-	TRBJ2-7	CASSAEPGLGEQYF	TGTGCCAGCAGCGCAGAACCGGGACTAGGGGAGCAGTACTTC
-	TRBV4-2	19	-	TRBJ2-7	CASSQDRLAGTGNAYEQYF	TGTGCCAGCAGCCAAGATCGTTTAGCGGGGACAGGGAATGCCTACGAGCAGTACTTC
TRBD2	TRBV29-1	14	-	TRBJ2-1	CSVGLAGGANEQFF	TGCAGCGTCGGACTAGCGGGAGGGGCCAATGAGCAGTTCTTC
-	TRBV5-1	17	-	TRBJ1-1	CASSLGARQVINTEAFF	TGCGCCAGCAGCCTGGGGGCCCGACAGGTTATAAACACTGAAGCTTTCTTT
TRBD1	TRBV29-1	11	-	TRBJ1-2	CSAGGGYGYTF	TGCAGCGCAGGGGGCGGGTATGGCTACACCTTC
-	TRBV9	13	-	TRBJ2-1	CASSVGSGAKQFF	TGTGCCAGCAGCGTCGGTAGCGGAGCTAAGCAGTTCTTC
TRBD1	TRBV28	14	few	TRBJ1-2	CASSSGTVIYGYTF	TGTGCCAGCAGTTCCGGGACAGTTATCTATGGCTACACCTTC
TRBD1	TRBV6-1	14	once	TRBJ2-7	CASTISTGASEQYF	TGTGCCAGCACGATTTCGACAGGGGCGAGCGAGCAGTACTTC
-	TRBV6-6	15	few	TRBJ2-7	CASTMGDTATYEQYF	TGTGCCAGCACCATGGGGGACACCGCGACCTACGAGCAGTACTTC
TRBD1	TRBV5-4	15	-	TRBJ2-2	CASSLPGGASGELFF	TGTGCCAGCAGCCTCCCAGGGGGCGCGAGCGGGGAGCTGTTTTTT
-	TRBV7-2	13	-	TRBJ2-1	CASSLKQVREQFF	TGTGCCAGCAGCCTAAAACAGGTGAGAGAGCAGTTCTTC
-	TRBV15	15	-	TRBJ2-5	CATSRGDMNQETQYF	TGTGCCACCAGCAGAGGGGACATGAACCAAGAGACCCAGTACTTC
TRBD1	TRBV5-1	15	-	TRBJ1-1	CASSLDRGRSTEAFF	TGCGCCAGCAGCTTGGACAGGGGGAGGTCGACTGAAGCTTTCTTT
-	TRBV6-5	14	-	TRBJ2-7	CATKRGIGGYEQYF	TGTGCCACCAAACGAGGTATAGGAGGCTACGAGCAGTACTTC
TRBD2	TRBV27	15	-	TRBJ2-3	CASSNRGGSTDTQYF	TGTGCCAGCAGCAACCGCGGGGGGAGCACAGATACGCAGTATTTT
TRBD1	TRBV5-6	13	-	TRBJ2-4	CASSFTGGGIQYF	TGTGCCAGCAGCTTCACAGGGGGCGGCATTCAGTACTTC
TRBD1	TRBV2	15	-	TRBJ1-1	CASSGDRGFDTEAFF	TGTGCCAGCAGCGGGGACAGGGGGTTCGATACTGAAGCTTTCTTT
-	TRBV6-5	16	once	TRBJ1-1	CASSYDKRNPNTEAFF	TGTGCCAGCAGCTACGACAAGAGAAATCCGAACACTGAAGCTTTCTTT
-	TRBV6-6	14	-	TRBJ2-4	CASSLTESKNIQYF	TGTGCCAGCAGTTTGACGGAGTCTAAAAACATTCAGTACTTC
-	TRBV25-1	13	-	TRBJ2-5	CASSGQAGETQYF	TGTGCCAGCAGTGGACAGGCGGGAGAGACCCAGTACTTC
-	TRBV2	14	-	TRBJ2-3	CASRPSRGTDTQYF	TGTGCCAGCAGGCCTAGTCGGGGGACAGATACGCAGTATTTT
TRBD2	TRBV11-3	16	-	TRBJ2-5	CASSIGTSGGRETQYF	TGTGCCAGCAGCATCGGGACTAGCGGGGGCCGAGAGACCCAGTACTTC
TRBD1	TRBV5-6	16	few	TRBJ2-7	CASSLVGRGRLGEQYF	TGTGCCAGCAGCTTGGTGGGCAGGGGGCGCCTTGGCGAGCAGTACTTC
-	TRBV2	13	-	TRBJ2-3	CASSLRVTDTQYF	TGTGCCAGCAGTCTCCGGGTCACAGATACGCAGTATTTT
-	TRBV5-1	15	-	TRBJ2-5	CASSLAGRGEETQYF	TGCGCCAGCAGCTTGGCAGGCAGGGGCGAAGAGACCCAGTACTTC
TRBD1	TRBV9	14	-	TRBJ2-5	CASSIQGGQETQYF	TGTGCCAGCAGCATACAGGGGGGACAAGAGACCCAGTACTTC
-	TRBV20-1	11	-	TRBJ2-1	CSARDLNLQVF	TGCAGTGCTAGGGACCTGAACTTACAGGTCTTC
-	TRBV30	11	-	TRBJ2-7	CAWSVRYEQYF	TGTGCCTGGAGTGTTCGGTACGAGCAGTACTTC
-	TRBV12-5	15	-	TRBJ2-3	CASGLSADSTDTQYF	TGTGCTAGTGGTTTATCGGCGGATAGCACAGATACGCAGTATTTT
-	TRBV5-1	15	few	TRBJ1-3	CASSSDSASGNTIYF	TGCGCCAGCAGCTCGGACAGTGCCTCTGGAAACACCATATATTTT
-	TRBV5-1	15	-	TRBJ2-2	CASSGQGSDTGELFF	TGCGCCAGCAGCGGCCAGGGTAGTGACACCGGGGAGCTGTTTTTT